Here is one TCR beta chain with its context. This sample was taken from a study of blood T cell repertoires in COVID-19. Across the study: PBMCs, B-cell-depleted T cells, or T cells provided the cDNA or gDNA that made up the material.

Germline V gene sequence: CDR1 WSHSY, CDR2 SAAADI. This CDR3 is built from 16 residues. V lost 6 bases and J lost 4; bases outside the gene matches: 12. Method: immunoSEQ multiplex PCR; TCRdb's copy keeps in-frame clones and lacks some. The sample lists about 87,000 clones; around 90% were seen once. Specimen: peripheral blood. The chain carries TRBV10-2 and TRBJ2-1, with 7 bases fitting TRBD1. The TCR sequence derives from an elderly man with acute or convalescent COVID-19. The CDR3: CASRGLDRHLYNEQFF. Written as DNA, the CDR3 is TGCGCCAGCAGGGGATTGGACAGGCACTTGTACAATGAGCAGTTCTTC.